Listed below are T cell receptor beta chains from one sample, sequenced in a study of chronic HIV infection and antiretroviral therapy. TCRdb passed the 5' RACE reads through MiXCR, listing each CDR3 protein once. The sample lists about 38,000 distinct CDR3 sequences, roughly 7.6% occurring once. Sequencing was carried out using peripheral blood. Receptor source: an adult who had HIV and had not received antiretroviral therapy, or was an uninfected healthy control (not recorded which). CDR3s include the opening cysteine and the closing phenylalanine or tryptophan. The D gene is left open where the match is weak. Clone size appears in some rows only: once, few, many, or a class for an expanded clone.

cdr3_nt	cdr3_aa	d_call	v_call	j_call	clone_size
TGCGCCAGCAGCTTGGTCACGTCTAGCACAGATACGCAGTATTTT	CASSLVTSSTDTQYF	-	TRBV5-1	TRBJ2-3	many
TGCAGCGTTGATATGGGCAGGGGGACAGATACGCAGTATTTT	CSVDMGRGTDTQYF	TRBD1	TRBV29-1	TRBJ2-3	many
TGTGCCAGCAGAGACCGGGACAGGGGACCGTCAAGCAAGAGCTTTGAAGCTTTCTTT	CASRDRDRGPSSKSFEAFF	TRBD1	TRBV12-3/TRBV12-4	TRBJ1-1	-
TGTGCCAGCAGCCCGGGGACAGGGGGTTCCTATGGCTACACCTTC	CASSPGTGGSYGYTF	TRBD1	TRBV5-6	TRBJ1-2	few
TGTGCCAGCAGATCGGGTAGCGGTGGATACGAGCAGTACTTC	CASRSGSGGYEQYF	-	TRBV28	TRBJ2-7	-
TGTGCCACCAGCCAGGACAGTCGGAACTATGGCTACACCTTC	CATSQDSRNYGYTF	-	TRBV15	TRBJ1-2	-
TGTGCCAGCAGTTTGGGAGGGGGAAACACCATATATTTT	CASSLGGGNTIYF	-	TRBV28	TRBJ1-3	-
TGTGCCAGCAGCAAAGGGGATTGGCAGGAGACCCAGTACTTC	CASSKGDWQETQYF	-	TRBV21-1	TRBJ2-5	many
TGTGCCACCAGTGATAACCGGGGGGTTACTATTGGTGAAGCTTTCTTT	CATSDNRGVTIGEAFF	-	TRBV24-1	TRBJ1-1	few
TGTGCCAGCAGAACAGGGACAGGGGGCTACACCGGGGAGCTGTTTTTT	CASRTGTGGYTGELFF	TRBD1	TRBV12-3/TRBV12-4	TRBJ2-2	many
TGTGCCAGCAGCTCCGGGACTAGCGGGAGGGCCGGGGCGAATGAGCAGTTCTTC	CASSSGTSGRAGANEQFF	TRBD2	TRBV9	TRBJ2-1	few
TGTGCCAGCGCGACAGGGTTGAACACTGAAGCTTTCTTT	CASATGLNTEAFF	TRBD1	TRBV2	TRBJ1-1	-
TGTGCCACCAGTGACCAGACAGGGACCAGCAATCAGCCCCAGCATTTT	CATSDQTGTSNQPQHF	TRBD1	TRBV24-1	TRBJ1-5	-
TGTGCCAGCCCTAGCGGCGACAATGAGCAGTTCTTC	CASPSGDNEQFF	TRBD2	TRBV2	TRBJ2-1	many
TGCAGCGCGCTAGGCTCGGGACAGGGACCCTACGAGCAGTACTTC	CSALGSGQGPYEQYF	TRBD1	TRBV29-1	TRBJ2-7	-
TGTGCCAGCAGCGAACAGGTCCCGAACACTGAAACTTTCTTT	CASSEQVPNTETFF	-	TRBV28	TRBJ1-1	-
TGTGCCAGCAGTGAGAGCCGGTCCAACCCATTCATTGGCAATCAGCCCCAGCATTTT	CASSESRSNPFIGNQPQHF	-	TRBV2	TRBJ1-5	-
TGTGCCAGCAGTTTCCAGGGGGCCAGGCAGCCCCAGCATTTT	CASSFQGARQPQHF	TRBD1	TRBV28	TRBJ1-5	-
TGCACCGGGGTAGGGGGCGCTGAGACCCAGTACTTC	CTGVGGAETQYF	TRBD1	TRBV29-1	TRBJ2-5	-
TGTGCCAGCAGCCTACGAGGACGGGGCTCTGGAAACACCATATATTTT	CASSLRGRGSGNTIYF	-	TRBV9	TRBJ1-3	-
TGTGCCAGCAGCTTAGTGGTCGGGGAGCTGTTTTTT	CASSLVVGELFF	-	TRBV7-2	TRBJ2-2	medium-sized
TGCAGCGCCCTATCCGCGAATCAGCCCCAGCATTTT	CSALSANQPQHF	-	TRBV29-1	TRBJ1-5	-
TGTGCCAGCAGAGCGGACTTAAGCGACACTGAAGCTTTCTTT	CASRADLSDTEAFF	-	TRBV7-8	TRBJ1-1	-
TGCAGTGCTAGAGATCTACTAGCGGGGGACACAGATACGCAGTATTTT	CSARDLLAGDTDTQYF	TRBD2	TRBV20-1	TRBJ2-3	many
TGCAGTGCTAGGGGGGCGGGGACCAACCCAGATCATTTT	CSARGAGTNPDHF	-	TRBV20-1	TRBJ1-4	-
TGTGCCAGCAGTCCTCCGGCGGGAGTTGGCACCGGGGAGCTGTTTTTT	CASSPPAGVGTGELFF	TRBD2	TRBV28	TRBJ2-2	few
TGTGCCAGCAGCACCCTTAGCGGGAGGGCCGAGCACACCGGGGAGCTGTTTTTT	CASSTLSGRAEHTGELFF	TRBD2	TRBV7-9	TRBJ2-2	many
TGCAGCGTTGAAGAAGGAGGGATGCCAGATACGCAGTATTTT	CSVEEGGMPDTQYF	-	TRBV29-1	TRBJ2-3	many
TGTGCCAGCAGTTTAAGCAACCGGGGCATTCAGTACTTC	CASSLSNRGIQYF	-	TRBV28	TRBJ2-4	many
TGTGCCAGCAGCCTATATGGGACTAGCGGGAGTCTGACCGGGGAGCTGTTTTTT	CASSLYGTSGSLTGELFF	TRBD2	TRBV3-1	TRBJ2-2	many
TGCAGCGTTGGGTTCTTCACGGGAGGCCACGAGACCCAGTACTTC	CSVGFFTGGHETQYF	TRBD2	TRBV29-1	TRBJ2-5	-
TGTGCCAGCAGCGTCCAAGGGGGACTAGCGGTAAATGAGCAGTTCTTC	CASSVQGGLAVNEQFF	TRBD2	TRBV9	TRBJ2-1	many
TGTGCCAGCAGTGGTCGTCGGTCATCGCCGTTCTTC	CASSGRRSSPFF	-	TRBV2	TRBJ2-1	few
TGTGCCAGCAGAAACCAACAGGGAGATTCGTACTTC	CASRNQQGDSYF	-	TRBV6-2/TRBV6-3	TRBJ2-7	few